Shown below are 17 T cell receptor beta chains from a single sample sequenced in a study of cytomegalovirus exposure and HLA in healthy donors. Researchers ran the PCR with 60 Vbeta and 13 Jbeta primers. Sequencing used immunoSEQ multiplex PCR; TCRdb keeps in-frame clones, though not all of them. The table includes roughly 230,000 clones, about 93% detected once. The sequenced sample was PBMCs. The receptors were gathered from a girl between 2 and 10 years old in good health and CMV-seronegative.

The CDR3 DNA follows: TGTGCCAGCAGCGGATCTCTAGACAGGGGCCCCTACGAGCAGTACTTC. Protein: CASSGSLDRGPYEQYF. This chain uses TRBV7-9 with TRBJ2-7; 8 bases agree with TRBD1. Germline-derived CDR1 and CDR2 are SEHNR and FQNEAQ (reference sequence). CDR3 length equals 16 residues. The V gene end was trimmed by 5 bases and the J gene end by 2 bases; junction bases not matched to a gene: 11. Full variable domain (outside the CDR3, taken from reference TRBV7-9 and TRBJ2-7): DTGVSQNPRHKITKRGQNVTFRCDPISEHNRLYWYRQTLGQGPEFLTYFQNEAQLEKSRLLSDRFSAERPKGSFSTLEIQRTEQGDSAMYLCASSGSLDRGPYEQYFGPGTRLTVT.

This clone was seen once. This sequence joins TRBV5-1 and TRBJ2-5; 7 bases match TRBD2. Germline V CDR1 and CDR2: SGHRS, YFSETQ. V was pared by 4 bases and J by 1 base, with 7 bases of the junction left unmatched. This CDR3 has 15 amino acids. The CDR3: CASSPFPGGQETQYF. Written as DNA, the CDR3 is TGCGCCAGCAGCCCTTTTCCGGGGGGCCAAGAGACCCAGTACTTC.

The chain employs TRBV5-1 and TRBJ2-6; 10 nucleotides align to TRBD2. V lost 3 bases and J lost 2; bases outside the gene matches: 11. The CDR3 extends over 19 amino acids. CDR1 is SGHRS, CDR2 YFSETQ, per germline. CDR3 sequence: CASSWPSGGALTGANVLTF. As DNA, the CDR3 is TGCGCCAGCAGCTGGCCGAGCGGGGGGGCCTTAACTGGGGCCAACGTCCTGACTTTC.

The chain employs TRBV2 and TRBJ2-3, with 9 nucleotides matching TRBD2. Per germline, CDR1 SNHLY and CDR2 FYNNEI. Losses at the gene ends were 4 bases for V and 5 bases for J; bases not matched to a gene: 4. CDR3 length: 14 residues. The CDR3 sequence is CASSGRGREDTQYF. The CDR3 coding sequence is TGTGCCAGCAGTGGCCGCGGGAGGGAAGATACGCAGTATTTT.

This chain links TRBV15 with TRBJ2-1; 8 positions match TRBD1. Trimming cost V 1 base and J 12 bases; bases outside gene matches: 2. The CDR3 consists of 12 residues. Germline V gene sequence: CDR1 LNHNV, CDR2 YYDKDF (reference sequence). In DNA, the CDR3 is TGTGCCACCAGCAGAGCCGGGACAGGGCAGTTCTTC. Translation gives CATSRAGTGQFF.

This sequence joins TRBV7-9 and TRBJ2-7; 16 bases align to TRBD2. CDR3 length: 17 amino acids. The germline gives CDR1 SEHNR, CDR2 FQNEAQ (reference sequence). V was pared by 5 bases and J by 3 bases, with 7 bases of the junction left unmatched. This CDR3 reads CASSPGTSGRAFYEQYF. The DNA of the CDR3 is TGTGCCAGCAGCCCGGGGACTAGCGGGAGGGCCTTCTACGAGCAGTACTTC.

This clone showed up just once. This sequence joins TRBV10-3 and TRBJ1-4, with 7 bases matching TRBD1. J lost 6 bases, V lost 5 bases, and 18 bases had no gene match. The CDR3 totals 18 residues. CDR1 is ENHRY and CDR2 is SYGVKD in the germline V gene. CDR3 protein: CAISTTGTDQLDDEKLFF. The CDR3 nucleotides read TGTGCCATCAGTACCACCGGGACAGACCAACTAGACGATGAAAAACTGTTTTTT.

The chain couples TRBV29-1 to TRBJ2-7; 7 bases map to TRBD2. Germline-derived CDR1 and CDR2 are SQVTM and ANQGSEA. The V and J ends lost 6 bases and 3 bases, in that order; junction bases with no gene match: 2. The CDR3 is 11 amino acids. The CDR3 DNA reads as TGCAGCGTCGGACTAGTCTACGAGCAGTACTTC. Translating it yields CSVGLVYEQYF.

The genes are TRBV19 and TRBJ1-1; D may be TRBD1 (5 bases). The germline V and J ends were trimmed by 8 bases and 3 bases, with 22 bases remaining between them. Germline-derived CDR1 and CDR2 are LNHDA and SQIVND (reference sequence). The CDR3 consists of 16 residues. CDR3 loop: CASWSARAQLHTEAFF. CDR3 in DNA: TGTGCCAGTTGGAGCGCCAGGGCCCAACTTCACACTGAAGCTTTCTTT.

The chain carries TRBV12-5 and TRBJ2-1, with 13 bases that match TRBD2. The CDR3 extends over 22 amino acids. V shed 5 bases and J 9 bases; nucleotides not matched to a gene: 28. CDR1 LGHNT and CDR2 FRNRAP come from the germline V gene. The CDR3 DNA follows: TGTGCTAGTGGTCTTACCTCGCCTGTACTAGCGGGGGGGCGGGTCGAGTCGGGTGAGCAGTTCTTC. Protein sequence: CASGLTSPVLAGGRVESGEQFF.

V usage is TRBV10-2 and J usage is TRBJ2-3, with 13 bases fitting TRBD2. This CDR3 comprises 14 residues. The J segment lost 6 bases and the V segment lost 8 bases, leaving 5 bases of the junction unmatched. Germline loops: CDR1 WSHSY, CDR2 SAAADI. DNA of the CDR3: TGCGCCAGCTTCGGACTAGCGGGAGTGGATACGCAGTATTTT. It yields the protein CASFGLAGVDTQYF.

The genes are TRBV2 and TRBJ2-7; 14 positions match TRBD2. Germline V gene sequence: CDR1 SNHLY, CDR2 FYNNEI. The V gene end was trimmed by 5 bases and the J gene end by 5 bases; junction bases not matched to a gene: 5. The CDR3 covers 15 residues. CDR3 sequence reads: CASSPGLAGDHEQYF. DNA of the CDR3: TGTGCCAGCAGTCCGGGACTAGCGGGGGACCACGAGCAGTACTTC.

This clone was observed a single time. V gene TRBV30 combines with J gene TRBJ2-1; TRBD2 aligns across 14 bases. The trim removed 3 bases at V and 0 bases at J, leaving 4 bases unmatched. The CDR3 length is 17 residues. Germline loops: CDR1 GTSNPN, CDR2 SVGIG (reference sequence). The CDR3: CAWRGLAGGGSYNEQFF. CDR3 nucleotides: TGTGCCTGGAGAGGACTAGCGGGGGGCGGCTCCTACAATGAGCAGTTCTTC.

The chain is built from TRBV5-1 and TRBJ1-1, with TRBD1 identical over 7 bases. The junction had 9 bases not matched to a gene; V was cut back by 4 bases and J by 0 bases. Germline values: CDR1 SGHRS, CDR2 YFSETQ. The CDR3 spans 16 residues. The CDR3 spells CASSVTSDRMNTEAFF. The DNA of the CDR3 is TGCGCCAGCAGCGTTACTTCGGACAGGATGAACACTGAAGCTTTCTTT. The full variable domain, completed using reference TRBV5-1 and TRBJ1-1, is KAGVTQTPRYLIKTRGQQVTLSCSPISGHRSVSWYQQTPGQGLQFLFEYFSETQRNKGNFPGRFSGRQFSNSRSEMNVSTLELGDSALYLCASSVTSDRMNTEAFFGQGTRLTVV.

The chain joins TRBV2 to TRBJ1-5; 8 bases map to TRBD1. The CDR3 is 14 residues long. CDR1 and CDR2 (germline): SNHLY, FYNNEI. The trim removed 5 bases at V and 7 bases at J, leaving 7 bases unmatched. CDR3 sequence reads: CASSPGQGEQPQHF. The CDR3, as DNA: TGTGCCAGCAGTCCTGGACAGGGTGAACAGCCCCAGCATTTT.

The V and J genes are TRBV5-8 and TRBJ2-7, with 8 bases fitting TRBD2. J lost 1 base, V lost 0 bases, and 12 bases had no gene match. Germline loops: CDR1 SGHTS, CDR2 YDEGEE. The CDR3 has 18 amino acids. CDR3 amino acids: CASSLGPSASGPSYEQYF. DNA for the CDR3: TGTGCCAGCAGCTTGGGGCCTTCGGCTAGCGGGCCGTCCTACGAGCAGTACTTC.

Worth noting for this clone: Other DNA variants within this sample encode the same CDR3. This rearrangement joins TRBV6-1 to TRBJ1-1, with D possibly TRBD1 on 5 matching bases. V was trimmed by 7 bases and J by 3 bases, leaving 15 bases between them. Per the germline V gene, CDR1 is MNHNS and CDR2 is SASEGT. The CDR3 spans 14 residues. CDR3 sequence (DNA): TGTGCCAGCACTGGGGGGGGGTTGGACACTGAAGCTTTCTTT. This gives the protein CASTGGGLDTEAFF.